A single sample gave rise to the 19 T cell receptor beta chains below, sequenced in a study. TCRdb recomputed calls from the 5' RACE reads with MiXCR, one row per CDR3 protein. The sample lists tens of thousands of distinct CDR3 sequences, approximately 31% occurring once. Sequencing was done on a sample of tumor-infiltrating memory CD4+ T cells sorted from the breast tumor. Subset specified: memory CD4+ T cells, CD4+CD45RO+CD25-. These receptors were taken from a female donor with breast cancer.

Concerning this clonotype itself: One junction end disagrees with the germline gene, perhaps due to a read error. The J gene is TRBJ1-2, the V gene TRBV12-5; D not resolved. There are 13 residues in the CDR3. Looked up from germline, CDR1 is LGHNT and CDR2 is FRNRAP. The CDR3 reads CATSPDGLGGYTF. CDR3 DNA: TGCGCTACCTCCCCGGACGGACTCGGCGGCTACACCTTC.

The chain couples TRBV4-1 to TRBJ1-2; D gene uncertain. The CDR3 totals 14 residues. The V end was cut by 0 bases, the J end by 3 bases, with 8 bases between. The germline V gene has CDR1 MGHRA and CDR2 YSYEKL. CDR3 sequence: CASSQEANYYGYTF. As DNA, the CDR3 is TGCGCCAGCAGCCAAGAGGCCAACTACTATGGCTACACCTTC.

The CDR3 DNA is TGCGCCAGCAGCCTGGGACAGGGCCCAGATACGCAGTATTTT. Translation gives CASSLGQGPDTQYF. The chain combines TRBV5-1 with TRBJ2-3, with 9 bases that match TRBD1. Losses at the gene ends were 4 bases for V and 4 bases for J; bases not matched to a gene: 4. The CDR3 length is 14 residues. CDR1 and CDR2 from the germline V gene are SGHRS and YFSETQ.

Comments on this clonotype: Just one base apart from a much larger clone, this may be a read error. V and J are TRBV5-1 and TRBJ2-2, with 11 bases identical to TRBD2. This CDR3 spans 16 amino acids. The J segment lost 2 bases and the V segment lost 7 bases, leaving 7 bases of the junction unmatched. CDR1 and CDR2 from the germline V gene are SGHRS and YFSETQ. This chain's CDR3 is CASGSTSGANTGELFF. The CDR3, as DNA: TGCGCCAGCGGCTCGACTAGCGGGGCAAACACCGGGGAGCTGTTTTTT.

The chain recombines TRBV12-3 or TRBV12-4 with TRBJ1-2; D is undetermined. Between the trimmed V and J ends, which lost 5 bases and 2 bases, there was a span of 6 bases. The CDR3 runs 12 residues. The CDR3: CASSNRNYGYTF. In DNA form, the CDR3 reads TGTGCCAGCAGTAATCGGAACTATGGCTACACCTTC.

The gene calls are TRBV20-1 and TRBJ2-1; unclear D gene. Germline loops: CDR1 DFQATT, CDR2 SNEGSKA (reference sequence). V lost 3 bases, J lost 6 bases, and 6 bases lay in between. The CDR3 is made up of 11 amino acids. The CDR3 sequence: CSARYANEQFF. Written as DNA, the CDR3 is TGCAGTGCTAGGTACGCCAATGAGCAGTTCTTC.

This clonotype ranks as medium-sized. J is TRBJ2-5 and V is TRBV5-5; D unresolved. Germline V gene sequence: CDR1 SGHKS, CDR2 YYEKEE (reference sequence). The CDR3 consists of 14 residues. V lost 2 bases and J 5 bases, leaving 13 bases between the germline ends. CDR3: CASSFRTLEETQYF. The DNA of the CDR3 is TGTGCCAGCAGCTTCCGGACCCTCGAGGAGACCCAGTACTTC.

On this clonotype: At one end, the junction sequence differs from germline, possibly due to a read error. The V and J genes are TRBV4-1 and TRBJ2-3; D not resolved. The CDR3 loop spans 15 amino acids. Per germline, CDR1 MGHRA and CDR2 YSYEKL. CDR3: CASSQDSQLTDAQYF. The CDR3 nucleotides read TGCGCCAGCAGCCAAGATAGTCAGCTCACAGATGCGCAGTATTTT.

Notes on this clonotype: With a much larger clone just one base away, this may be a read error. The chain employs TRBV7-3 and TRBJ2-2; 9 bases align to TRBD1. Germline trimming cut 5 bases from V and 6 bases from J; bases unmatched to any gene: 7. Germline CDR1 reads SGHTA; CDR2 reads FQGTGA. This CDR3 is built from 15 residues. The CDR3 DNA reads TGTGCCAGCAGCCCACGGGGACAGGGTTCCGGGGAGCTGTTTTTT. Residues: CASSPRGQGSGELFF.

Note on this clonotype: No conserved phenylalanine or tryptophan is present at the end of the CDR3, so a read error is the likely explanation. V and J are TRBV5-1 and TRBJ1-3; D is unclear. The CDR3 loop spans 14 amino acids. Germline V gene lookup returns CDR1 SGHRS and CDR2 YFSETQ. The DNA for the CDR3 is TGCGCCAGCAGCTTGCCCGACTCTGGAGACACCATATATTTA. Its protein is CASSLPDSGDTIYL.

A few counts support this clonotype. The chain uses TRBV7-9 and TRBJ2-1; 9 bases align to TRBD1. With V trimmed by 5 bases and J by 1 base, 3 bases remained unmatched. Germline CDR1 is SEHNR and CDR2 is FQNEAQ (reference sequence). The CDR3 length is 15 residues. The CDR3: CASSTGTGSYNEQFF. CDR3 DNA: TGTGCCAGCAGCACCGGGACAGGGTCCTACAATGAGCAGTTCTTC.

The V and J genes are TRBV7-3 and TRBJ2-1; 10 nucleotides agree with TRBD2. CDR3 size: 15 residues. Per the germline V gene, CDR1 is SGHTA and CDR2 is FQGTGA. The trim removed 4 bases at V and 5 bases at J, leaving 5 bases unmatched. CDR3 nucleotide sequence: TGTGCCAGCAGCTCCAGCGGGGGGGTACACAATGAGCAGTTCTTC. Translated: CASSSSGGVHNEQFF.

This clonotype has a handful of counts. The J gene is TRBJ1-3, the V gene TRBV7-9; the D is unclear. The V end lost 4 bases, the J end lost 8 bases, and 12 bases lay between the germline ends. Germline CDR1 reads SEHNR; CDR2 reads FQNEAQ (reference sequence). The length of the CDR3 is 13 residues. Here the CDR3 reads CASSSISRDTIYF. The CDR3 DNA is TGTGCCAGCAGCTCCATAAGCCGAGACACCATATATTTT.

This clonotype was detected a few times. This chain joins TRBV20-1 and TRBJ1-2, with 7 nucleotides matching TRBD1. Germline assignment: CDR1 DFQATT and CDR2 SNEGSKA (reference sequence). The V and J ends lost 3 bases and 4 bases, in that order; junction bases with no gene match: 8. The CDR3 spans 14 residues. CDR3 in DNA: TGCAGTGCTAGTTCTACAGGGGCCCGCTATGGCTACACCTTC. Its translation: CSASSTGARYGYTF.

The chain employs TRBV4-1 and TRBJ2-7; 11 bases align to TRBD2. The CDR3 extends over 16 amino acids. Germline loops: CDR1 MGHRA, CDR2 YSYEKL. J was trimmed by 5 bases and V by 0 bases; bases with no gene match: 6. CDR3 nucleotide sequence: TGCGCCAGCAGCCAAGATAAGTCACTAGCGGGAGACGAGCAGTACTTC. Protein product: CASSQDKSLAGDEQYF.

Comment on this clonotype: A read error may account for a junction end that differs from germline. The chain carries TRBV6-1 and TRBJ1-6; D unresolved. Germline-derived CDR1 and CDR2 are MNHNS and SASEGT. CDR3 length: 15 amino acids. In DNA, the CDR3 is TGTGCCAGCAGTGAAGCGCCTGATCCGGTATCACCCCTTCACTTT. Encoded protein: CASSEAPDPVSPLHF.

The chain employs TRBV6-5 and TRBJ1-2; 9 bases map to TRBD1. Trimming took 4 bases from V and 12 from J; bases not matched to a gene: 15. The CDR3 runs to 15 residues. Germline CDR1 reads MNHEY; CDR2 reads SVGAGI. The CDR3 DNA follows: TGTGCCAGCAGTTCGCCGACCTTGACAGGGGGTTCCAACACCTTC. Its protein is CASSSPTLTGGSNTF.

As to this clonotype: A much larger clone is a single base away; this may be a read error. The chain uses TRBV7-9 and TRBJ2-7; 9 positions agree with TRBD1. This CDR3 has 14 amino acids. J lost 5 bases, V lost 5 bases, and 7 bases had no gene match. Germline V gene data show CDR1 as SEHNR and CDR2 as FQNEAQ (reference sequence). CDR3 DNA sequence: TGTGCCAGCAGCGTGGGACAGGGCCTCGACGAGCAGTACTTC. This gives the protein CASSVGQGLDEQYF.

This clonotype was seen ten or more times. The chain recombines TRBV7-2 with TRBJ2-7; D is undetermined. The length of the CDR3 is 14 residues. Trimming cost V 1 base and J 7 bases, with 14 bases left between them. The V gene's germline CDR1 is SGHTA and CDR2 FQGNSA. CDR3 DNA: TGTGCCAGCAGCTTAGGCGTAGGGATAGGAGAGCAGTACTTC. It translates to CASSLGVGIGEQYF.